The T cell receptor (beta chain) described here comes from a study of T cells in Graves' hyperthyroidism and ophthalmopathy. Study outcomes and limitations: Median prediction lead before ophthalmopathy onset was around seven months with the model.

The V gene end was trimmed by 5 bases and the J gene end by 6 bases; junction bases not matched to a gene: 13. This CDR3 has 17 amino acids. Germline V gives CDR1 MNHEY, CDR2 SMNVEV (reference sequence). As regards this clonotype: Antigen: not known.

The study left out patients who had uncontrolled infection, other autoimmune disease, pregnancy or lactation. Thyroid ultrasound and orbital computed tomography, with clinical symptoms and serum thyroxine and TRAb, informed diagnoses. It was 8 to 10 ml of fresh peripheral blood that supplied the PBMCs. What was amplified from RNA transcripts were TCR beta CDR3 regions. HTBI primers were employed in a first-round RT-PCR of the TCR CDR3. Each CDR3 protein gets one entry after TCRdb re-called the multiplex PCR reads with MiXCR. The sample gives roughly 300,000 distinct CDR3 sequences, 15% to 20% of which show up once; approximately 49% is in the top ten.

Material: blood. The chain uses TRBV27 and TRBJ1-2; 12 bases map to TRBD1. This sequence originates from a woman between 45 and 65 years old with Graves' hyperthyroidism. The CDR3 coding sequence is TGTGCCAGCAGTCCAAGTTTCGGGACAGGGGGCCAGCATGGCTACACCTTC. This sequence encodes CASSPSFGTGGQHGYTF.